This T cell receptor beta chain was obtained from a study of CD8 T cells in Susac syndrome. RNA, at roughly 0.45 to 1 ug, was reverse transcribed with random hexamers. One entry per CDR3 protein results from TCRdb running MiXCR on the immunoSEQ multiplex PCR reads. The table lists roughly 200,000 distinct CDR3 sequences, about 95% of them singletons. TCR beta sequences were obtained from blood CD8+ and CD4+ T cells. V was cut by 5 bases and J by 4 bases, with 19 bases left in between. CDR1 is SGHTA and CDR2 is FQGNSA in the germline V gene. This CDR3 is 16 amino acids long. Material: CD4+ T cells from PBMCs. The V gene is TRBV7-2, the J gene TRBJ2-3; no clear D. The TCR comes from a human donor in good health. CDR3 in amino acids: CASSPVRAHGADTQYF. The CDR3 DNA is TGTGCCAGCAGCCCCGTCCGGGCCCACGGCGCAGATACGCAGTATTTT.